The present T cell receptor beta chain was sequenced within a study of shared clonotypes between healthy human individuals. Everyone who donated was a Caucasian adult who lived in Nashville, Tennessee. The data were produced by immunoSEQ multiplex PCR, yet TCRdb's version contains in-frame clones alone and is incomplete. In the table there are about 2.5 million clones, under 95% of which are singletons. This CDR3 comprises 14 residues. The ends were cut back, 1 base at V and 3 bases at J, with 7 bases in the middle. In germline, CDR1 is SGDLS, CDR2 YYNGEE. This clonotype was sampled from a man between 18 and 29 years old in good health. Some clones in this sample may be carry-over from other donors' samples. Sequenced sample: naive CD4+ T cells from PBMCs. Subset described: CD45RA+ positively selected. The genes are TRBV9 and TRBJ2-2; unclear D gene. The CDR3 bases are TGTGCCAGCAGCGTAATGCCGGACACCGGGGAGCTGTTTTTT. This codes for CASSVMPDTGELFF. The variable domain in full, completed from reference TRBV9 and TRBJ2-2, reads DSGVTQTPKHLITATGQRVTLRCSPRSGDLSVYWYQQSLDQGLQFLIQYYNGEERAKGNILERFSAQQFPDLHSELNLSSLELGDSALYFCASSVMPDTGELFFGEGSRLTVL.